A selection of T cell receptor beta chains follows, all from one sample in a study of metastatic and nonmetastatic thyroid tumors. TCRdb re-called clones via MiXCR from the PCR reads. This table holds roughly 24,000 clones, around a fifth found once. The specimen sequenced was blood. These receptor sequences come from a male donor with papillary thyroid cancer or a benign thyroid nodule (not recorded which). Some clones in this sample may be carry-over from other donors' samples. CDR3s include the opening cysteine and the closing phenylalanine or tryptophan. The D gene is left open where the match is weak. Some rows have no size entry. The others give once, few or many, or a class for an expanded clone.

DNA	CDR3	J	size	D	V
TGCGCCAGCAGCTTGGCTGGCAAGTCATTCGAGCAGTACTTC	CASSLAGKSFEQYF	TRBJ2-7	-	-	TRBV5-1
TGCGATAGAGGGGGGAGGGCCAGCATAAAGGCCTATGGCTACACATTC	CDRGGRASIKAYGYTF	TRBJ1-2	few	-	TRBV10-1
TGCAGTGCTATGACCAGGGCTAGCAACAATGAGCAGTTCTTC	CSAMTRASNNEQFF	TRBJ2-1	few	-	TRBV20-1
TGTGCCAGCAGCTTAGCATTGTCCACCGGGGAGCTGTTTTTT	CASSLALSTGELFF	TRBJ2-2	few	-	TRBV7-2
TGTGCCAGCTCACCCTCCCACGGGAGGACCCAAACGACATGGAATGAGCAGTTCTTC	CASSPSHGRTQTTWNEQFF	TRBJ2-1	many	TRBD2	TRBV18
TGTGCCAGCTCACCGTCAGTACAGCATAATTCACCCCTCCACTTT	CASSPSVQHNSPLHF	TRBJ1-6	-	-	TRBV18
TGCAGTGCTAGAGCATTTGATATTTCCTCGGATACGCAGTATTTT	CSARAFDISSDTQYF	TRBJ2-3	few	-	TRBV20-1
TGTGCCAGCAGTTCAGCTAGCCTTTTTGAGCAGTTCTTC	CASSSASLFEQFF	TRBJ2-1	medium-sized	-	TRBV28
TGTGCCAGCAGTTTATTTGGCGGGATTTCCTACAATGAGCAGTTCTTC	CASSLFGGISYNEQFF	TRBJ2-1	many	-	TRBV12-3/TRBV12-4
TGTGCCAGCAGCTTAGCATGGGAGCAGTACTTC	CASSLAWEQYF	TRBJ2-7	medium-sized	-	TRBV7-2
TGCGCCAGCAGCTTGGGGCCCCCAACGAGGAACACTGAAGCTTTCTTT	CASSLGPPTRNTEAFF	TRBJ1-1	-	-	TRBV5-1
TGTGCCAGCACCCGGGACAGGTACGAGCAGTACTTC	CASTRDRYEQYF	TRBJ2-7	medium-sized	TRBD1	TRBV6-2/TRBV6-3
TGTGCCAGCAATTACAGGGGCCAAGAGACCCAGTACTTC	CASNYRGQETQYF	TRBJ2-5	-	TRBD1	TRBV6-5
TGTGCCAGCAGTTTTGACGGACTGAAAGAGTACTTC	CASSFDGLKEYF	TRBJ2-7	-	-	TRBV12-3/TRBV12-4
TGTGCCAGCAGTGAAAGGTCTCTAGCTGGGAAGACCCAGTACTTC	CASSERSLAGKTQYF	TRBJ2-5	-	-	TRBV2
TGTGCCAGCAGCCTGGCCGGGCCGAGATACAATGAGCAGTTCTTC	CASSLAGPRYNEQFF	TRBJ2-1	few	-	TRBV28
TGTGCCAGCACCCAGTTGGGGGCAGGTGGAAACACCATATATTTT	CASTQLGAGGNTIYF	TRBJ1-3	-	-	TRBV12-3/TRBV12-4
TGCGCCAGCACGACTAGCGGGAGTTCGGATACTCAGTATTTT	CASTTSGSSDTQYF	TRBJ2-3	-	TRBD2	TRBV5-1
TGCTCCAGCAGTGAGTGGGTCATCCAAGAGACCCAGTACTTC	CSSSEWVIQETQYF	TRBJ2-5	-	-	TRBV28
TGTGCCAGCAAAAGGGCTTCGAACACCGGGGAGCTGTTTTTT	CASKRASNTGELFF	TRBJ2-2	many	-	TRBV28
TGCGCCAGCAGGTTTCGGGAGGCCGGTCCTCTTATGTATACGCAGTATTTT	CASRFREAGPLMYTQYF	TRBJ2-3	-	TRBD2	TRBV5-1
TGTGCCAGCAGATTACCTAGCGGGATCTACAATGAGCAGTTCTTC	CASRLPSGIYNEQFF	TRBJ2-1	-	TRBD2	TRBV7-2
TGTGCCAGCAGCCCGGGACAGTTCTACGAGCAGTACTTC	CASSPGQFYEQYF	TRBJ2-7	many	TRBD1	TRBV11-3
TGTGCCAGCAGTTTACTGAGGGAACAGTTCTTC	CASSLLREQFF	TRBJ2-1	many	-	TRBV28
TGTGCCAGCAGTTACCGGGGGAACACTGAAGCTTTCTTT	CASSYRGNTEAFF	TRBJ1-1	medium-sized	-	TRBV6-6
TGTGCCAGCAGCCAATACGAGAACAATGAGCAGTTCTTC	CASSQYENNEQFF	TRBJ2-1	-	-	TRBV3-1
TGTGCCAGTAACGCGGGGGTCGGGGGCGAGCAGTTCTTC	CASNAGVGGEQFF	TRBJ2-1	-	-	TRBV19
TGTGCCAGTAGTCCAAGGACAGGGGGCGCGGGAAACACCGGGGAGCTGTTTTTT	CASSPRTGGAGNTGELFF	TRBJ2-2	many	TRBD1	TRBV19
TGTGCCAGTAGTACTAGCGGGATACCCCACAATGAGCAGTTCTTC	CASSTSGIPHNEQFF	TRBJ2-1	few	TRBD2	TRBV19
TGTGCCAGCAGCCTAGCTCAACTAGCGGAGGTGAGAGATACGCAGTATTTT	CASSLAQLAEVRDTQYF	TRBJ2-3	-	TRBD2	TRBV13
TGCGCCAGCAGTGAGTTAGACATGATCGCTGAAGCTTTCTTT	CASSELDMIAEAFF	TRBJ1-1	-	-	TRBV10-2
TGTGCCAGCACGGTGGCAGGGAGGGTGAACACTGAAGCTTTCTTT	CASTVAGRVNTEAFF	TRBJ1-1	medium-sized	-	TRBV28
TGTGCCAGCATAACCGGGACAACTACTAAAGAGACCCAGTACTTC	CASITGTTTKETQYF	TRBJ2-5	few	-	TRBV27